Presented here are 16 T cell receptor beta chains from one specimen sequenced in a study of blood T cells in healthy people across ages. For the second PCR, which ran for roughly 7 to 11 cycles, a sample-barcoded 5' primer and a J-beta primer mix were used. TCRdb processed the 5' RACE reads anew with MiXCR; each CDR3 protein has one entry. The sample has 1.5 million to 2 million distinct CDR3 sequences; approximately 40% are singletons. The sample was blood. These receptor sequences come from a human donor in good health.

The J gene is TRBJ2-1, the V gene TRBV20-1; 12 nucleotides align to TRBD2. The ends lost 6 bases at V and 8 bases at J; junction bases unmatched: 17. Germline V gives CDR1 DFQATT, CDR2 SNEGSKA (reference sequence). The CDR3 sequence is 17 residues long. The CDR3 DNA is TGCAGTGCGAACTCTCCGCGACCGGGACTAGCGGGCGATGAGCAGTTCTTC. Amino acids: CSANSPRPGLAGDEQFF.

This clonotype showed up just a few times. The CDR3 DNA follows: TGTGCCAGCAGCTTCCCGACAGGCGACTATGGCTACACCTTC. Residues: CASSFPTGDYGYTF. This chain uses TRBV5-6 with TRBJ1-2; TRBD1 might be the D (6 bases). Germline CDR1 is SGHDT and CDR2 is YYEEEE. The CDR3 is made up of 14 amino acids. Trimming shortened V by 2 bases and J by 3 bases, and 11 bases separated the two germline ends.

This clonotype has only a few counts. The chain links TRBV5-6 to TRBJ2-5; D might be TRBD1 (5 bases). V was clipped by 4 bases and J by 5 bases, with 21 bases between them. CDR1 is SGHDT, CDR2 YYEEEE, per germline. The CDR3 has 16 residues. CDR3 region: CASSMTSVGLRETQYF. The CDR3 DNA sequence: TGTGCCAGCAGCATGACCTCAGTGGGGCTTCGGGAGACCCAGTACTTC.

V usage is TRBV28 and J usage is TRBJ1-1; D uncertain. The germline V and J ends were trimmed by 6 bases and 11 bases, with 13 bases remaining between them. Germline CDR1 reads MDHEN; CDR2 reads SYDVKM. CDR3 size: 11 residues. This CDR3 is CASRDGRWAFF. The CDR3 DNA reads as TGTGCCAGCAGGGATGGCCGGTGGGCTTTCTTT.

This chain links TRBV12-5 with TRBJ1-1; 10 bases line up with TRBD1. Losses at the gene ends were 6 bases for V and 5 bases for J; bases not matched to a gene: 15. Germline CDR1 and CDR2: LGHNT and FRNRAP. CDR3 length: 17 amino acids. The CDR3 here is CASGMTGGASISTEAFF. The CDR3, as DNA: TGTGCTAGTGGGATGACAGGGGGCGCATCCATATCGACTGAAGCTTTCTTT.

CDR3 protein: CSVEVSGGGYTF. Written as DNA, the CDR3 is TGCAGCGTTGAAGTGTCTGGGGGTGGCTACACCTTC. The chain links TRBV29-1 to TRBJ1-2, with TRBD1 as a possible D gene (5 bases). CDR3 length equals 12 residues. Trimming removed 1 base from V and 7 bases from J, with 10 bases in between. CDR1 is SQVTM, CDR2 ANQGSEA, per germline. Based on the CDR3 plus reference TRBV29-1 and TRBJ1-2, the full variable domain is SAVISQKPSRDICQRGTSLTIQCQVDSQVTMMFWYRQQPGQSLTLIATANQGSEATYESGFVIDKFPISRPNLTFSTLTVSNMSPEDSSIYLCSVEVSGGGYTFGSGTRLTVV.

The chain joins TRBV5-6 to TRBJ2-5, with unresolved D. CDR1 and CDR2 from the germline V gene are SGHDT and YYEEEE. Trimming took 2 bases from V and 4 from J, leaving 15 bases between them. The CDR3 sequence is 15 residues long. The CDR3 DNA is TGTGCCAGCAGCTTTCTCGCTTCCAGATTAGAGACCCAGTACTTC. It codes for CASSFLASRLETQYF.

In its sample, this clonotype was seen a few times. The CDR3 sequence is CASSDRQGAVDFYEQYF. DNA for the CDR3: TGTGCCAGCAGTGATAGACAGGGGGCTGTCGATTTTTACGAGCAGTACTTC. The V gene is TRBV6-1, the J gene TRBJ2-7; 10 nucleotides align to TRBD1. After removal of 3 bases from V and 4 bases from J, the junction contained 12 bases not matched to a gene. The CDR3 has 17 residues. Germline CDR1 is MNHNS and CDR2 is SASEGT.

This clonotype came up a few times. Here the CDR3 DNA reads TGTGCCAGCAGTCCGGGGGGCCTCGGGGAGCTGTTTTTT. As protein: CASSPGGLGELFF. The V gene is TRBV6-5, the J gene TRBJ2-2; weak D call: TRBD2 (7 bases). In germline, CDR1 is MNHEY, CDR2 SVGAGI. This CDR3 region has 13 residues. V lost 5 bases and J 7 bases, leaving 11 bases between the germline ends.

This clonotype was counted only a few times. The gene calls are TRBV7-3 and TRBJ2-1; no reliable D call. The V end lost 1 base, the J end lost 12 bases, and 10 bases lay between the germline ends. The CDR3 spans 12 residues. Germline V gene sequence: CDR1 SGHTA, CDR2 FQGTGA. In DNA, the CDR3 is TGTGCCAGCAGCTTAAGGGGAATGCGGCAGTTCTTC. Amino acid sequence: CASSLRGMRQFF.

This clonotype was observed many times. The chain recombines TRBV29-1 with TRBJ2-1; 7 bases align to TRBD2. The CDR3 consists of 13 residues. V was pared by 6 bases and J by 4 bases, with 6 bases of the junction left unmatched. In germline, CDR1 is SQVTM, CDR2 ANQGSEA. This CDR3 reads CSVLGGSYNEQFF. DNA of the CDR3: TGCAGCGTCTTGGGGGGGAGTTACAATGAGCAGTTCTTC.

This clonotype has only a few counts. CDR3 loop: CSASRGTDSYNEQFF. For the CDR3, the DNA is TGCAGTGCTAGTAGGGGGACTGACTCCTACAATGAGCAGTTCTTC. The chain employs TRBV20-1 and TRBJ2-1, with D possibly called TRBD1 or TRBD2 (6 bases each). The germline V and J ends were trimmed by 3 bases and 0 bases, with 12 bases remaining between them. The CDR3 is 15 amino acids. Germline V gene sequence: CDR1 DFQATT, CDR2 SNEGSKA (reference sequence).

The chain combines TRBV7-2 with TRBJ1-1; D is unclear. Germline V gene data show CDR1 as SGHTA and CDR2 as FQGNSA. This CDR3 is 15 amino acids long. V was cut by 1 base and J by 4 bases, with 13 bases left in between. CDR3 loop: CASSLVEADGTEAFF. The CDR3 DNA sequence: TGTGCCAGCAGCTTAGTTGAGGCGGACGGCACTGAAGCTTTCTTT.

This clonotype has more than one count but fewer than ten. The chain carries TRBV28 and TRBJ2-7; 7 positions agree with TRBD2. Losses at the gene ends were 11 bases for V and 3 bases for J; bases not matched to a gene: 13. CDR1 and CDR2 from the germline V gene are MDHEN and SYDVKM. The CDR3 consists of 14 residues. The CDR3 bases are TGTGCCGCTGGCCTGGGGACTACCCTCTACGAGCAGTACTTC. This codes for CAAGLGTTLYEQYF. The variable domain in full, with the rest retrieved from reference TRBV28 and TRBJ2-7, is DVKVTQSSRYLVKRTGEKVFLECVQDMDHENMFWYRQDPGLGLRLIYFSYDVKMKEKGDIPEGYSVSREKKERFSLILESASTNQTSMYLCAAGLGTTLYEQYFGPGTRLTVT.

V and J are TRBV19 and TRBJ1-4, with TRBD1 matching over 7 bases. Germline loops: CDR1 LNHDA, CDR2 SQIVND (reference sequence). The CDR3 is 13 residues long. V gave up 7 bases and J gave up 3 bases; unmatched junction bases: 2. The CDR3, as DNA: TGTGCCAGTACCGGACAGGCTAATGAAAAACTGTTTTTT. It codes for CASTGQANEKLFF.

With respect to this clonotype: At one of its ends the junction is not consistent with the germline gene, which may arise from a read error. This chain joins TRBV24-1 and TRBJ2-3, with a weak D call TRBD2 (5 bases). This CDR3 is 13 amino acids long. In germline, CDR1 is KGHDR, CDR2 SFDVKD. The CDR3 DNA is TGTACCACCAGTGATTCTAGCTTAGATACGCAGTATTTT. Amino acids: CTTSDSSLDTQYF.